This TCR beta chain emerged from a study of blood T cell repertoires in COVID-19. Study at large: Whether acute or convalescent, the COVID-19 samples came from the United States, Italy and Spain.

Method: immunoSEQ multiplex PCR; TCRdb's copy keeps in-frame clones and lacks some. This table has 220,000 or so clones, roughly 80% appearing once. J gave up 1 base and V 7 bases, and 2 bases lay outside the gene matches. The CDR3 extends over 13 amino acids. The rearrangement links TRBV12-3 or TRBV12-4 to TRBJ2-3; 7 nucleotides agree with TRBD1. Sequencing was done on a sample of PBMCs or T cells enriched from blood (not recorded which). The TCR comes from a woman aged 40-49 years with acute COVID-19. The CDR3 DNA reads as TGTGCCAGCACTGGACAGGGCACAGATACGCAGTATTTT. Translated, it gives CASTGQGTDTQYF.